Listed here is a single T cell receptor (beta chain). Its antigen remains unknown. V lost 5 bases to trimming and J lost 2 bases; unmatched junction nucleotides: 4. Germline assignment: CDR1 KGHSH and CDR2 LQKENI. The CDR3 runs to 14 residues. This sample was taken from a study of shared clonotypes between healthy human individuals. Study context: The composition of the donors was a couple of women and a few men aged 18 to 49.

Measured with immunoSEQ multiplex PCR; TCRdb has only the in-frame clones, and not every one. The table records about 1 million clones, about 75% of them present only once. Findings of the study overall: In having few donors, the study represented limited genetic and exposure-history diversity. Across subsets, estimated richness was generally greater for naive than for memory populations.

The V call is TRBV18, the J call TRBJ2-5; TRBD1 matches 8 bases. The specimen was memory CD4+ T cells sorted from blood. The subset: CD45RA-negative fraction. The clonotype originates from a man between 18 and 29 years old in good health. The DNA of the CDR3 is TGTGCCAGCTCAAAAACAGGGGGACAAGAGACCCAGTACTTC. Protein product: CASSKTGGQETQYF.